The source of this TCR beta chain is a study of CD8 T cells in ankylosing spondylitis. Quantitative 5'-RACE with molecular barcodes generated TCR beta libraries. MiXCR, applied by TCRdb to the 5' RACE reads, yields one record per CDR3 protein. The sample has roughly 90,000 distinct CDR3 sequences; 9% are singletons. Trimming cost V 0 bases and J 0 bases, with 12 bases left between them. This CDR3 is 16 amino acids long. Germline lookup yields CDR1 DFQATT and CDR2 SNEGSKA (reference sequence). Study-wide points: A motif in TCR beta, a set of roughly 8 highly homologous variants, appeared characteristic of ankylosing spondylitis blood.

About this clonotype itself: Its specificity is not known.

V and J are TRBV20-1 and TRBJ2-1; possible D gene TRBD2, 6 bases. The source of this sequence is a male donor with ankylosing spondylitis. Material for sequencing was blood, either unsorted or a sorted T cell fraction (not recorded which). CDR3 residues: CSARDSGRSSYNEQFF. The CDR3 coding sequence is TGCAGTGCTAGAGATAGCGGCCGGAGCTCCTACAATGAGCAGTTCTTC.